A single sample gave rise to the 10 T cell receptor beta chains below, sequenced in a study of response to subunit inactivated influenza vaccine. TCRdb reprocessed the RT-PCR reads with MiXCR, giving one entry per CDR3 protein. This sample has 400,000 to 650,000 distinct CDR3 sequences, with around 7.9% found just once. This specimen consisted of PBMCs from blood, obtained around 25 months after vaccination. The receptors stem from a man aged 50-75 years who received an inactivated influenza vaccine.

The gene calls are TRBV9 and TRBJ1-5; unclear D gene. Trimming cost V 3 bases and J 0 bases, with 10 bases left between them. The CDR3 consists of 15 residues. Germline loops: CDR1 SGDLS, CDR2 YYNGEE. This CDR3 reads CASSEDGYSNQPQHF. The DNA for the CDR3 is TGTGCCAGCAGCGAGGACGGATATAGCAATCAGCCCCAGCATTTT.

The genes are TRBV6-1 and TRBJ1-4, with unresolved D. CDR1 is MNHNS, CDR2 SASEGT, per germline. V lost 6 bases to trimming and J lost 2 bases, with 13 bases between them. The CDR3 covers 15 residues. The CDR3 sequence: CASSPQAWTNEKLFF. Here the CDR3 DNA reads TGTGCCAGCAGCCCCCAGGCTTGGACTAATGAAAAACTGTTTTTT.

This sequence joins TRBV6-1 and TRBJ2-3; TRBD2 matches 12 bases. Germline CDR1 and CDR2: MNHNS and SASEGT. V dropped 4 bases and J dropped 4; count of bases not matched to a gene: 6. This CDR3 comprises 16 residues. In DNA, the CDR3 is TGTGCCAGCAGTGGGACTAGCGGGACCGGCGCAGATACGCAGTATTTT. It encodes CASSGTSGTGADTQYF.

The chain uses TRBV9 and TRBJ2-3; 8 nucleotides agree with TRBD1. The CDR3 extends over 16 amino acids. Germline V lookup: CDR1 SGDLS, CDR2 YYNGEE. The ends lost 0 bases at V and 6 bases at J; junction bases unmatched: 9. DNA for the CDR3: TGTGCCAGCAGCGTAGACAGGGGGGACGCTGGGGATACGCAGTATTTT. Amino acid sequence: CASSVDRGDAGDTQYF.

This clonotype was detected many times. The chain employs TRBV20-1 and TRBJ1-2; 7 positions match TRBD1. CDR3 size: 13 residues. V shed 1 base, J shed 7 bases, and the junction held 6 bases outside the gene matches. Germline V gene sequence: CDR1 DFQATT, CDR2 SNEGSKA (reference sequence). CDR3 in DNA: TGCAGTGCTAGAGTAACAGGGGAGGGTGGCTACACCTTC. Translated, it gives CSARVTGEGGYTF.

This sequence joins TRBV5-1 and TRBJ2-5, with D perhaps TRBD2 (6 bases). The CDR3 has 15 amino acids. Germline V gene lookup returns CDR1 SGHRS and CDR2 YFSETQ. Trimming took 4 bases from V and 2 from J, leaving 15 bases between them. The CDR3 region has the DNA TGCGCCAGCAGCGCGGGGCGAGTGGCGCAAGAGACCCAGTACTTC. It yields the protein CASSAGRVAQETQYF.

This clonotype was counted between two and nine times. This chain joins TRBV12-3 or TRBV12-4 and TRBJ2-5, with D possibly matching TRBD1 (5 bases). V was pared by 3 bases and J by 5 bases, with 7 bases between. There are 12 residues in the CDR3. This chain's CDR3 is CASSFDSETQYF. CDR3 nucleotides: TGTGCCAGCAGTTTTGACAGTGAGACCCAGTACTTC.

This clonotype occurred a few times. The CDR3 DNA follows: TGTGCCAGCAGTTACACAGGCCTCTCTGGGGCCAACGTCCTGACTTTC. This gives the protein CASSYTGLSGANVLTF. The chain uses TRBV6-2 or TRBV6-3 and TRBJ2-6; TRBD1 is a possible D gene (5 bases). The V gene lost 2 bases and the J gene lost 0 bases, with 8 bases spanning the gap. Looked up from germline, CDR1 is MNHEY and CDR2 is SVGEGT. The CDR3 runs 16 residues.

This clonotype appeared a few times. This rearrangement joins TRBV10-3 to TRBJ1-3; 7 bases agree with TRBD1. Germline CDR1 and CDR2: ENHRY and SYGVKD. The CDR3 is 15 amino acids. V lost 2 bases, J lost 2 bases, and 3 bases stayed unmatched. CDR3: CAISETDRAGNTIYF. The CDR3 coding sequence is TGTGCCATCAGTGAGACCGACAGGGCTGGAAACACCATATATTTT.

V is TRBV12-3 or TRBV12-4 and J is TRBJ1-1, with D possibly matching TRBD1 (6 bases). The V and J ends lost 6 bases and 4 bases respectively, with 15 bases between them. The CDR3 has 14 residues. In DNA form, the CDR3 reads TGTGCCAGCAGCCTAACAGGGATGGGCACTGAAGCTTTCTTT. Translated, it gives CASSLTGMGTEAFF.